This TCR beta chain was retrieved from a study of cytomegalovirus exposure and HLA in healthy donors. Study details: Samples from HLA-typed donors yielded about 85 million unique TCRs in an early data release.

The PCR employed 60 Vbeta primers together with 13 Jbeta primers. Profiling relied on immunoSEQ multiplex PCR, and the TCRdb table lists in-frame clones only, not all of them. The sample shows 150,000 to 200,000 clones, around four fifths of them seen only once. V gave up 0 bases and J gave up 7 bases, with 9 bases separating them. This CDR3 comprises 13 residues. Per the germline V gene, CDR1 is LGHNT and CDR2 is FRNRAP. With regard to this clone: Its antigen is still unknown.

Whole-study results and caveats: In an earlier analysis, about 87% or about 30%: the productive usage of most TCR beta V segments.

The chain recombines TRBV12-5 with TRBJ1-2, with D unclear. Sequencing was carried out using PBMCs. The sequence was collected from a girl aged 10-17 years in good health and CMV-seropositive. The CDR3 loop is CASGLVLGSGYTF. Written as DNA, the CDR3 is TGTGCTAGTGGTTTGGTACTTGGGAGTGGCTACACCTTC.